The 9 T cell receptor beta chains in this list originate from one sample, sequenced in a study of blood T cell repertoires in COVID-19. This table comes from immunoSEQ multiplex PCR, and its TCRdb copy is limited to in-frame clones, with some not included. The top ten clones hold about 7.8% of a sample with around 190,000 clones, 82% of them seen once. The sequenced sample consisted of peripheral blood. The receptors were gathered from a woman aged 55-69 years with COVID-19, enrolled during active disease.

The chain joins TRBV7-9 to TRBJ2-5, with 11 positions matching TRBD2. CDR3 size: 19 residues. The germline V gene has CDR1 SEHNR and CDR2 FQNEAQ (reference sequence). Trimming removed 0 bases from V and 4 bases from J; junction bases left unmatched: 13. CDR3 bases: TGTGCCAGCAGCTTAGCACGTCTAGCGGGGGGTACGCTCCGAGAGACCCAGTACTTC. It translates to CASSLARLAGGTLRETQYF.

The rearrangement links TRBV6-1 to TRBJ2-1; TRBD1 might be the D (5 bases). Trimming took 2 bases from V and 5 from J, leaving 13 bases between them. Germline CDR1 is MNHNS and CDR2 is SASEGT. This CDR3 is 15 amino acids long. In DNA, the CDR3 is TGTGCCAGCAGTGAAATGGGGCAGTCCCACAATGAGCAGTTCTTC. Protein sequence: CASSEMGQSHNEQFF.

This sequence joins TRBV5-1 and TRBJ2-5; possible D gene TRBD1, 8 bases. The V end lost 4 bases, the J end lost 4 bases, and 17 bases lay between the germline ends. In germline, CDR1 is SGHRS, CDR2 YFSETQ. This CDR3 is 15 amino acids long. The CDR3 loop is CASSGGQGGVETQYF. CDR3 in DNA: TGCGCCAGCAGCGGCGGACAGGGAGGGGTAGAGACCCAGTACTTC.

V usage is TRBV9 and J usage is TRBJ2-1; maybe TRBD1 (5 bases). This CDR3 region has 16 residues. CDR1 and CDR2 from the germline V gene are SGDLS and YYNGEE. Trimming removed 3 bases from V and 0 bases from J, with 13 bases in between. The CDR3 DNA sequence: TGTGCCAGCAGCGATGATGGGGCGGCCTCCTACAATGAGCAGTTCTTC. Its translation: CASSDDGAASYNEQFF.

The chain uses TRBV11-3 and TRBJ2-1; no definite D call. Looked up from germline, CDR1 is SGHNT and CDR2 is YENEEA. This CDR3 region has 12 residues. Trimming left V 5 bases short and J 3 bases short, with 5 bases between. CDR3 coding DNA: TGTGCCAGCAGCGCAGGCTACAATGAGCAGTTCTTC. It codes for CASSAGYNEQFF. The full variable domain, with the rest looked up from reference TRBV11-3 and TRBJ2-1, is EAGVVQSPRYKIIEKKQPVAFWCNPISGHNTLYWYLQNLGQGPELLIRYENEEAVDDSQLPKDRFSAERLKGVDSTLKIQPAELGDSAVYLCASSAGYNEQFFGPGTRLTVL.

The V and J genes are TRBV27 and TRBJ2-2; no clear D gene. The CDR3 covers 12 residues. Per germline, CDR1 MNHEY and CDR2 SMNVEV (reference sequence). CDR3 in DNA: TGTGGCGCGTCCTCACTCGCCGGGGAGCTGTTTTTT. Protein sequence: CGASSLAGELFF.

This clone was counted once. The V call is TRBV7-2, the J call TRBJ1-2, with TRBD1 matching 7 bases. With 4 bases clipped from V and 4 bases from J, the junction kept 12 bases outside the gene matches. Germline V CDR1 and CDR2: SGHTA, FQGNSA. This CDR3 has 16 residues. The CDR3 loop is CASSSPTQGDRYGYTF. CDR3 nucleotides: TGTGCCAGCAGCTCCCCTACCCAGGGGGATCGCTATGGCTACACCTTC.

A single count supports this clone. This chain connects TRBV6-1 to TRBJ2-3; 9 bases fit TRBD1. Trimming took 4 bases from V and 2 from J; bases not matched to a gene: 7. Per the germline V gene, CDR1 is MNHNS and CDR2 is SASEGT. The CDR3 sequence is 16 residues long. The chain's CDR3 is CASSALGTGPTDTQYF. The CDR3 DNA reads TGTGCCAGCAGTGCCCTGGGGACAGGGCCCACAGATACGCAGTATTTT.

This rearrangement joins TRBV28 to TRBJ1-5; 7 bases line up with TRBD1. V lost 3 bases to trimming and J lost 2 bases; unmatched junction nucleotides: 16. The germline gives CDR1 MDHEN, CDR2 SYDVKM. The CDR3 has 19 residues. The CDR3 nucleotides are TGTGCCAGCAGTTTGCTTGGGACAGCCATCACTAGGGGCAATCAGCCCCAGCATTTT. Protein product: CASSLLGTAITRGNQPQHF. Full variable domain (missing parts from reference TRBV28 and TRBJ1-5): DVKVTQSSRYLVKRTGEKVFLECVQDMDHENMFWYRQDPGLGLRLIYFSYDVKMKEKGDIPEGYSVSREKKERFSLILESASTNQTSMYLCASSLLGTAITRGNQPQHFGDGTRLSIL.